The next 12 T cell receptor beta chains were all read from a single sample in a study of T cells in localized non-small cell lung cancer. The data were produced by immunoSEQ multiplex PCR, yet TCRdb's version contains in-frame clones alone and is incomplete. The sample includes about 53,000 clones, over 80% of them seen just once. The material sequenced was peripheral blood mononuclear cells, taken before any cancer treatment. These receptors all stem from a man aged 40-75 years with stage III lung adenocarcinoma.

The chain uses TRBV18 and TRBJ2-7; D remains unclear. Per the germline V gene, CDR1 is KGHSH and CDR2 is LQKENI. The CDR3 runs to 14 residues. Trimming took off 5 bases at V and 4 bases at J, with 15 bases between the two ends. The CDR3 spells CASSLEYAGYEQYF. The CDR3 region has the DNA TGTGCCAGCTCATTGGAATACGCTGGGTACGAGCAGTACTTC.

This rearrangement joins TRBV11-3 to TRBJ2-7, with 8 bases fitting TRBD1. J was trimmed by 0 bases and V by 5 bases; bases with no gene match: 6. Germline V lookup: CDR1 SGHNT, CDR2 YENEEA. The CDR3 consists of 15 residues. The CDR3 coding sequence is TGTGCCAGCAGCCCTTGGACAGGGAGCTCCTACGAGCAGTACTTC. Its translation: CASSPWTGSSYEQYF.

The gene calls are TRBV6-6 and TRBJ1-6; D is possibly TRBD1 (5 bases). Per germline, CDR1 MNHNY and CDR2 SVGAGI (reference sequence). The V and J ends lost 0 bases and 4 bases respectively, with 7 bases between them. The CDR3 consists of 15 residues. CDR3 coding DNA: TGTGCCAGCAGTTACTCGCCAGGGTATAATTCACCCCTCCACTTT. Its translation: CASSYSPGYNSPLHF.

CDR3 region: CASLGAGADSYGYTF. CDR3 nucleotide sequence: TGTGCCAGTCTCGGGGCAGGGGCCGACAGCTATGGCTACACCTTC. The J gene is TRBJ1-2, the V gene TRBV28; perhaps TRBD1 as D (6 bases). V shed 9 bases and J shed 4 bases, with 21 bases lying between them. Germline values: CDR1 MDHEN, CDR2 SYDVKM. This CDR3 is 15 amino acids long.

The chain combines TRBV27 with TRBJ2-1; the D is unclear. V lost 0 bases, J lost 7 bases, and 13 bases lay in between. CDR1 and CDR2 (germline): MNHEY, SMNVEV (reference sequence). The length of the CDR3 is 15 residues. CDR3 region: CASSLSGPVRNEQFF. CDR3 coding DNA: TGTGCCAGCAGTTTATCCGGACCTGTACGGAATGAGCAGTTCTTC.

A word on this clone: Distinct nucleotide sequences in the sample also encode this CDR3. The chain links TRBV5-4 to TRBJ1-1, with D unresolved. Germline V gene sequence: CDR1 SGHNT, CDR2 YYREEE (reference sequence). V lost 2 bases and J 6 bases, leaving 17 bases between the germline ends. This CDR3 has 15 residues. CDR3 sequence (DNA): TGTGCCAGCAGCTTCGTTGTCCCGGTGTACGCTGAAGCTTTCTTT. Translating gives CASSFVVPVYAEAFF.

The V call is TRBV18, the J call TRBJ1-2, with D perhaps TRBD1 (5 bases). CDR1 is KGHSH, CDR2 LQKENI, per germline. The CDR3 spans 16 residues. The ends were cut back, 3 bases at V and 4 bases at J, with 18 bases in the middle. The CDR3 sequence is CASSPPGTGGSYGYTF. CDR3 nucleotides: TGTGCCAGCTCACCCCCTGGAACCGGGGGTTCCTATGGCTACACCTTC. The whole variable domain, filled in from reference TRBV18 and TRBJ1-2, reads NAGVMQNPRHLVRRRGQEARLRCSPMKGHSHVYWYRQLPEEGLKFMVYLQKENIIDESGMPKERFSAEFPKEGPSILRIQQVVRGDSAAYFCASSPPGTGGSYGYTFGSGTRLTVV.

V usage is TRBV4-3 and J usage is TRBJ2-3; 9 positions match TRBD2. Germline lookup yields CDR1 LGHNA and CDR2 YSLEER. V lost 0 bases, J lost 6 bases, and 7 bases stayed unmatched. CDR3 size: 16 residues. The DNA of the CDR3 is TGCGCCAGCAGCCAAGATTTGCGCGGGGGGGCTGATACGCAGTATTTT. Protein product: CASSQDLRGGADTQYF.

The J gene is TRBJ1-1, the V gene TRBV19; D remains unclear. Per germline, CDR1 LNHDA and CDR2 SQIVND (reference sequence). The ends were cut back, 5 bases at V and 6 bases at J, with 7 bases in the middle. This CDR3 region has 11 residues. The CDR3 region has the DNA TGTGCCAGTAGTCGTCTTGCTGAAGCTTTCTTT. It is translated as CASSRLAEAFF.

This clone was seen only a few times. The gene calls are TRBV28 and TRBJ2-1; TRBD2 matches 10 bases. The V segment lost 2 bases and the J segment 0 bases; nucleotides outside the gene matches: 4. There are 17 residues in the CDR3. Germline lookup yields CDR1 MDHEN and CDR2 SYDVKM. The CDR3 is CASSLLLAGSSYNEQFF. The CDR3 coding sequence is TGTGCCAGCAGTTTACTACTAGCGGGGTCCTCCTACAATGAGCAGTTCTTC.

The chain combines TRBV28 with TRBJ1-1; 8 bases map to TRBD1. V was clipped by 8 bases and J by 0 bases; unmatched bases: 8. Germline values: CDR1 MDHEN, CDR2 SYDVKM. This CDR3 contains 15 residues. The CDR3 loop is CASYPQGALNTEAFF. In nucleotides, the CDR3 is TGTGCCAGCTATCCGCAGGGGGCGCTGAACACTGAAGCTTTCTTT.

This rearrangement joins TRBV29-1 to TRBJ1-1; D gene uncertain. The CDR3 length is 14 residues. The ends were cut back, 4 bases at V and 0 bases at J, with 12 bases in the middle. Germline assignment: CDR1 SQVTM and CDR2 ANQGSEA. The CDR3 nucleotides are TGCAGCGTTGTGAGGGCTCTCATGAACACTGAAGCTTTCTTT. This encodes CSVVRALMNTEAFF.